The next 29 T cell receptor beta chains were all read from a single sample in a study of cytomegalovirus exposure and HLA in healthy donors. Primers: 60 Vbeta forward and 13 Jbeta reverse. Using immunoSEQ multiplex PCR, the repertoire was profiled, and TCRdb retains in-frame clones only, with some absent. This sample yields about 120,000 clones, of which about 78% are seen a single time; about 1.5% belongs to the top ten. The source material was PBMCs. All receptors come from a female donor in good health and CMV-seronegative.

The chain uses TRBV29-1 and TRBJ1-1; D is undetermined. Germline lookup yields CDR1 SQVTM and CDR2 ANQGSEA. The CDR3 has 12 residues. Deletions cut 7 bases from V and 11 bases from J, with 20 bases between. This chain's CDR3 is CSAERVYGDAFF. DNA of the CDR3: TGCAGCGCCGAACGGGTTTACGGTGACGCTTTCTTT.

This rearrangement joins TRBV19 to TRBJ2-1; 10 bases map to TRBD1. V lost 8 bases and J lost 5; bases outside the gene matches: 9. Germline CDR1 LNHDA, CDR2 SQIVND (reference sequence). This CDR3 is 15 amino acids long. CDR3: CASPDWDRGDNEQFF. CDR3 in DNA: TGTGCCAGTCCTGATTGGGACAGGGGAGACAATGAGCAGTTCTTC. Using reference TRBV19 and TRBJ2-1 for the parts outside the CDR3, the full variable domain is DGGITQSPKYLFRKEGQNVTLSCEQNLNHDAMYWYRQDPGQGLRLIYYSQIVNDFQKGDIAEGYSVSREKKESFPLTVTSAQKNPTAFYLCASPDWDRGDNEQFFGPGTRLTVL.

This clone appeared a few times. This chain uses TRBV30 with TRBJ1-1, with TRBD1 as a possible D gene (6 bases). Trimming pared 4 bases from V and 1 base from J, leaving 10 bases between. CDR3 length: 13 amino acids. Per the germline V gene, CDR1 is GTSNPN and CDR2 is SVGIG (reference sequence). CDR3 in amino acids: CAWNTGRNTEAFF. The CDR3 DNA follows: TGTGCCTGGAACACAGGGAGGAACACTGAAGCTTTCTTT.

This clone has a handful of counts. This CDR3 reads CASSEGRQNPRETQYF. Here the CDR3 DNA reads TGTGCCAGCAGTGAAGGACGACAGAATCCCCGGGAGACCCAGTACTTC. The chain employs TRBV6-1 and TRBJ2-5, with D possibly TRBD1 on 5 matching bases. Trimming shortened V by 1 base and J by 5 bases, and 17 bases separated the two germline ends. Germline loops: CDR1 MNHNS, CDR2 SASEGT. The CDR3 runs to 16 residues.

The CDR3 DNA is TGTGCCAGCTCACCAGAGGGGGCCCCCCACGAGCAGTACTTC. It encodes CASSPEGAPHEQYF. This rearrangement joins TRBV18 to TRBJ2-7; 7 bases agree with TRBD1. The germline V gene has CDR1 KGHSH and CDR2 LQKENI. CDR3 length: 14 amino acids. The V and J ends lost 2 bases and 5 bases, in that order; junction bases with no gene match: 6.

The chain combines TRBV27 with TRBJ2-1, with a possible D match to TRBD2 (5 bases). V was cut by 1 base and J by 9 bases, with 16 bases left in between. This CDR3 region has 15 residues. Germline V CDR1 and CDR2: MNHEY, SMNVEV (reference sequence). This CDR3 is CASSLYRGGWVEQFF. CDR3 nucleotide sequence: TGTGCCAGCAGTTTATATCGCGGAGGTTGGGTTGAGCAGTTCTTC.

This clone was seen just once. This chain uses TRBV19 with TRBJ2-7; 15 bases are shared with TRBD2. Per germline, CDR1 LNHDA and CDR2 SQIVND (reference sequence). V lost 10 bases and J lost 7; bases outside the gene matches: 5. The CDR3 has 13 residues. The CDR3 DNA follows: TGTGCCACCAACGGACTAGCGGGAGGGGAGCAGTACTTC. Protein product: CATNGLAGGEQYF.

The chain uses TRBV6-1 and TRBJ2-3; 7 bases match TRBD1. The germline gives CDR1 MNHNS, CDR2 SASEGT. This CDR3 region has 13 residues. Losses at the gene ends were 4 bases for V and 8 bases for J; bases not matched to a gene: 6. The DNA of the CDR3 is TGTGCCAGCAGTGGGACAGGTTATGTTACGCAGTATTTT. Its protein is CASSGTGYVTQYF.

The J gene is TRBJ2-7, the V gene TRBV6-5, with D possibly being TRBD1 (6 bases). This CDR3 has 12 amino acids. Germline CDR1 is MNHEY and CDR2 is SVGAGI. V was trimmed by 10 bases and J by 4 bases, leaving 14 bases between them. The CDR3 nucleotides read TGTGCCATCCGGGACAATTCTTACGAGCAGTACTTC. Its protein product is CAIRDNSYEQYF.

The chain combines TRBV19 with TRBJ2-1, with a tentative D call TRBD2 (6 bases). Trimming cost V 3 bases and J 7 bases, with 22 bases left between them. Per the germline V gene, CDR1 is LNHDA and CDR2 is SQIVND (reference sequence). This CDR3 has 17 residues. The CDR3, as DNA: TGTGCCAGTAGTATTCCCCCGGGACTCACTCGCCGGAATGAGCAGTTCTTC. It encodes CASSIPPGLTRRNEQFF.

CDR3 sequence reads: CASSRDSYNEQFF. The CDR3 DNA sequence: TGTGCCAGCAGTCGTGACAGTTACAATGAGCAGTTCTTC. The chain links TRBV11-2 to TRBJ2-1, with D possibly being TRBD1 (5 bases). The length of the CDR3 is 13 residues. V shed 6 bases and J shed 4 bases, with 10 bases lying between them. Germline V gene lookup returns CDR1 SGHAT and CDR2 FQNNGV.

The V call is TRBV28, the J call TRBJ2-5; 9 positions agree with TRBD2. After removal of 2 bases from V and 5 bases from J, the junction contained 6 bases not matched to a gene. Germline V gene sequence: CDR1 MDHEN, CDR2 SYDVKM. The CDR3 totals 15 residues. This CDR3 reads CASSLRIAGVETQYF. CDR3 bases: TGTGCCAGCAGTTTAAGAATAGCGGGAGTTGAGACCCAGTACTTC.

The chain has TRBV28 and TRBJ1-2, with 9 bases identical to TRBD1. Per the germline V gene, CDR1 is MDHEN and CDR2 is SYDVKM. The CDR3 contains 13 residues. V shed 7 bases and J 5 bases; nucleotides not matched to a gene: 5. CDR3 DNA sequence: TGTGCCAGCACCCTAGACAGGGGGTATGGCTACACCTTC. Protein product: CASTLDRGYGYTF.

The CDR3 loop is CASSLVGGRDGYTF. CDR3 bases: TGTGCCAGCAGTTTGGTGGGGGGTAGGGATGGCTACACCTTC. The chain employs TRBV28 and TRBJ1-2, with D possibly matching TRBD1 (5 bases). This CDR3 region has 14 residues. Germline CDR1 is MDHEN and CDR2 is SYDVKM. Trimming removed 3 bases at V and 6 bases at J, with 14 bases between.

V gene TRBV18 combines with J gene TRBJ2-7, with TRBD1 identical over 7 bases. Losses at the gene ends were 0 bases for V and 7 bases for J; bases not matched to a gene: 9. The CDR3 loop spans 15 amino acids. Germline values: CDR1 KGHSH, CDR2 LQKENI. The CDR3 spells CASSPPSSQGLEQYF. Here the CDR3 DNA reads TGTGCCAGCTCACCACCAAGTTCACAGGGGCTTGAGCAGTACTTC.

The gene calls are TRBV9 and TRBJ1-5, with a weak D call TRBD1 (6 bases). Germline CDR1 reads SGDLS; CDR2 reads YYNGEE. Trimming left V 3 bases short and J 5 bases short, with 9 bases between. This CDR3 spans 13 amino acids. The DNA of the CDR3 is TGTGCCAGCAGCGCGGACAGAGATCAGCCCCAGCATTTT. Its translation: CASSADRDQPQHF.

The chain joins TRBV19 to TRBJ2-7, with TRBD2 as a possible D gene (6 bases). V gave up 5 bases and J gave up 6 bases, with 8 bases separating them. Germline V lookup: CDR1 LNHDA, CDR2 SQIVND (reference sequence). This CDR3 is 11 amino acids long. Here the CDR3 DNA reads TGTGCCAGTAGTCCCGGGGGCGAGCAGTACTTC. It is translated as CASSPGGEQYF. Together with reference TRBV19 and TRBJ2-7, the CDR3 gives the full variable domain: DGGITQSPKYLFRKEGQNVTLSCEQNLNHDAMYWYRQDPGQGLRLIYYSQIVNDFQKGDIAEGYSVSREKKESFPLTVTSAQKNPTAFYLCASSPGGEQYFGPGTRLTVT.

This clone was counted only a few times. The chain carries TRBV9 and TRBJ2-1, with 10 nucleotides matching TRBD2. The CDR3 is 15 amino acids. Germline CDR1 reads SGDLS; CDR2 reads YYNGEE. The V segment lost 4 bases and the J segment 6 bases; nucleotides outside the gene matches: 7. CDR3 nucleotide sequence: TGTGCCAGCAGCTCCCGACTAGCGGGTTTCAATGAGCAGTTCTTC. The encoded protein is CASSSRLAGFNEQFF.

The chain joins TRBV10-3 to TRBJ2-3, with 7 bases identical to TRBD1. The length of the CDR3 is 14 residues. Germline CDR1 ENHRY, CDR2 SYGVKD. J was trimmed by 6 bases and V by 4 bases; bases with no gene match: 7. The CDR3 here is CAISGAGGRDTQYF. The CDR3 bases are TGTGCCATCAGTGGGGCAGGGGGTAGGGATACGCAGTATTTT.

The chain joins TRBV4-3 to TRBJ2-6, with 7 nucleotides matching TRBD1. Germline V gene sequence: CDR1 LGHNA, CDR2 YSLEER. The CDR3 runs 17 residues. J gave up 2 bases and V 3 bases, and 7 bases lay outside the gene matches. CDR3: CASSHVSDRAGANVLTF. The CDR3 region has the DNA TGCGCCAGCAGCCACGTGAGTGACAGGGCTGGGGCCAACGTCCTGACTTTC.

The chain links TRBV5-1 to TRBJ1-2; D remains ambiguous. The CDR3 loop spans 14 amino acids. In germline, CDR1 is SGHRS, CDR2 YFSETQ. Trimming took off 0 bases at V and 8 bases at J, with 14 bases between the two ends. The CDR3 bases are TGCGCCAGCAGCTTGGGGGGAGAAGCCTGGGGCTACACCTTC. Its translation is CASSLGGEAWGYTF.

Only a few counts were recorded for this clone. The chain couples TRBV5-6 to TRBJ2-7, with 10 positions matching TRBD1. Trimming removed 5 bases from V and 6 bases from J; junction bases left unmatched: 11. CDR1 is SGHDT and CDR2 is YYEEEE in the germline V gene. CDR3 size: 15 residues. The CDR3 region is CASRGRQGAVGEQYF. CDR3 in DNA: TGTGCCAGCAGGGGTCGACAGGGGGCGGTGGGCGAGCAGTACTTC.

The rearrangement uses TRBV6-1 and TRBJ2-1, with 14 bases identical to TRBD2. The CDR3 is made up of 19 amino acids. Germline V lookup: CDR1 MNHNS, CDR2 SASEGT. The V segment lost 4 bases and the J segment 1 base; nucleotides outside the gene matches: 9. The CDR3 bases are TGTGCCAGCAGTGTTCCGGGACTAGCGGGAGCCAATTCCTACAATGAGCAGTTCTTC. This gives the protein CASSVPGLAGANSYNEQFF.

This chain links TRBV2 with TRBJ1-2; 7 positions agree with TRBD1. CDR1 and CDR2 from the germline V gene are SNHLY and FYNNEI. The CDR3 is made up of 15 amino acids. Trimming at V came to 0 bases and at J to 4 bases, leaving 5 bases not matched to a gene. CDR3 DNA: TGTGCCAGCAGTGAAGCAGGAGGGGGCGGCTATGGCTACACCTTC. It is translated as CASSEAGGGGYGYTF.

This sequence joins TRBV15 and TRBJ2-7; D gene ambiguous. CDR1 LNHNV and CDR2 YYDKDF come from the germline V gene (reference sequence). This CDR3 comprises 14 residues. Trimming left V 0 bases short and J 1 base short, with 7 bases between. Here the CDR3 reads CATSRDPGSYEQYF. CDR3 DNA sequence: TGTGCCACCAGCAGAGATCCCGGTTCCTACGAGCAGTACTTC.

The chain links TRBV27 to TRBJ2-7, with D tentatively TRBD2 (6 bases). CDR3 size: 13 residues. The germline V gene encodes CDR1 MNHEY and CDR2 SMNVEV (reference sequence). The ends were cut back, 5 bases at V and 4 bases at J, with 12 bases in the middle. The CDR3 sequence: CASSRGTDYEQYF. The DNA for the CDR3 is TGTGCCAGCAGTCGCGGGACCGATTACGAGCAGTACTTC.

CDR3 residues: CASSQDQGISYEQYF. As DNA, the CDR3 is TGCGCCAGCAGCCAAGATCAGGGGATCTCCTACGAGCAGTACTTC. The rearrangement uses TRBV4-3 and TRBJ2-5, with D perhaps TRBD1 (6 bases). TRBJ2-7 matches the DNA end more closely, so the J call is doubtful. CDR1 is LGHNA and CDR2 is YSLEER in the germline V gene. CDR3 size: 15 residues.

The sample holds a few counts of this clone. The rearrangement joins TRBV18 to TRBJ1-1; 8 nucleotides line up with TRBD1. V trimming: 5 bases; J trimming: 11 bases; junction bases outside the gene matches: 7. CDR3 length: 12 residues. Germline V lookup: CDR1 KGHSH, CDR2 LQKENI. The DNA for the CDR3 is TGTGCCAGCTCATCCTCGACAGGGGCCGCTTTCTTT. Its translation: CASSSSTGAAFF.

The chain has TRBV5-4 and TRBJ1-6; D gene uncertain. The germline V gene encodes CDR1 SGHNT and CDR2 YYREEE (reference sequence). The V end was cut by 4 bases, the J end by 4 bases, with 6 bases between. The CDR3 contains 13 residues. The CDR3, as DNA: TGTGCCAGCAGCGCGGGGTATAATTCACCCCTCCACTTT. Protein product: CASSAGYNSPLHF.